The 4 T cell receptor beta chains below were found in one sample sequenced in a study of shared clonotypes between healthy human individuals. Produced via immunoSEQ multiplex PCR; TCRdb's table is partial and in-frame only. This table holds under 550,000 clones, about 96% found once. The sample consisted of naive CD4+ T cells sorted from blood. The subset is: CD45RA+ positively selected. Receptors were obtained from a woman aged 30 to 39 in good health.

V and J are TRBV5-1 and TRBJ2-5, with 14 positions matching TRBD2. Trimming cost V 1 base and J 5 bases; bases outside gene matches: 7. From germline, CDR1 is SGHRS and CDR2 YFSETQ. This CDR3 comprises 17 residues. The CDR3 loop reads CASSLLGLAGGSETQYF. The CDR3 nucleotides read TGCGCCAGCAGCTTGTTAGGACTAGCGGGAGGCTCGGAGACCCAGTACTTC.

Remarks on this clone: The same CDR3 can be traced to other DNA sequences in this sample. CDR3 DNA: TGCAGTGCCCTGAGGACAGATACGCAGTATTTT. Protein product: CSALRTDTQYF. The chain is built from TRBV20-1 and TRBJ2-3; no reliable D call. The CDR3 is made up of 11 amino acids. The V gene lost 6 bases and the J gene lost 3 bases, with 7 bases spanning the gap. Germline values: CDR1 DFQATT, CDR2 SNEGSKA (reference sequence).

V and J are TRBV10-3 and TRBJ2-7; tentatively, D is TRBD1 (6 bases). The CDR3 loop spans 15 amino acids. Germline-derived CDR1 and CDR2 are ENHRY and SYGVKD. Deletions cut 3 bases from V and 6 bases from J, with 18 bases between. The CDR3 DNA sequence: TGTGCCATCAGTGAAGAAGGGGGAGTAAACCGCGAGCAGTACTTC. The encoded protein is CAISEEGGVNREQYF.

V is TRBV2 and J is TRBJ1-1; the D gene is possibly TRBD1 (6 bases). Germline V gene sequence: CDR1 SNHLY, CDR2 FYNNEI. The CDR3 runs 14 residues. V lost 4 bases and J lost 4, with 13 bases in between. The CDR3 loop is CASSGGQPSTEAFF. The CDR3 DNA is TGTGCCAGCAGTGGCGGACAGCCTTCCACTGAAGCTTTCTTT.